This TCR beta chain derives from a study of long-term antiretroviral therapy in people with HIV. Study-level background: The study's earliest collections predate the 2015 immediate-ART recommendation by about a decade. General study points: Increased diversity was seen after ART, yet it remained lower than in transplant donor controls. Clones that had undergone expansion before ART prevailed in the repertoire throughout all time points.

Researchers ran immunoSEQ v3.0 at survey level. Repertoires were generated with immunoSEQ multiplex PCR, while TCRdb's copy carries only in-frame clones and drops some. Of roughly 23,000 clones detected, 81% appear once; the ten largest clones hold 6% to 8%. Worth noting for this clone: Its antigen is not identified.

Germline lookup yields CDR1 LGHNA and CDR2 YSLEER. Between the trimmed V and J ends, which lost 4 bases and 3 bases, there was a span of 19 bases. The length of the CDR3 is 16 residues. United States facilities provided treatment to all participants with HIV. Sequenced material: unsorted PBMCs, taken 1.5 years after starting antiretroviral therapy. The receptor comes from a man aged 25-45 years with HIV. This chain joins TRBV4-3 and TRBJ2-7, with D maybe TRBD1 (5 bases). The CDR3 spells CASSPRKGSSGYEQYF. CDR3 sequence (DNA): TGCGCCAGCAGCCCTCGTAAGGGGTCTTCAGGCTACGAGCAGTACTTC.